Listed here are 18 T cell receptor beta chains from one sample, sequenced in a study of blood T cell repertoires in COVID-19. Using immunoSEQ multiplex PCR, the repertoire was profiled, and TCRdb retains in-frame clones only, with some absent. The table has about 150,000 clones, approximately 83% seen once. The sequenced sample was peripheral blood. The origin of the receptors is a man between 65 and 79 years old with acute or convalescent COVID-19.

This clone was detected ten times or more. The rearrangement uses TRBV18 and TRBJ2-7; no clear D gene. The length of the CDR3 is 15 residues. With 1 base removed from V and 3 bases from J, the gap between germline ends came to 13 bases. Germline CDR1 reads KGHSH; CDR2 reads LQKENI. This CDR3 is CASSPLSFRNYEQYF. In nucleotides, the CDR3 is TGTGCCAGCTCACCACTTAGCTTCAGAAACTACGAGCAGTACTTC.

The CDR3 DNA reads as TGTGCCAGCAGCCTTCGACAGGGTTGGACTGAAGCTTTCTTT. Protein sequence: CASSLRQGWTEAFF. The J gene is TRBJ1-1, the V gene TRBV14; TRBD1 aligns across 7 bases. The ends lost 4 bases at V and 5 bases at J; junction bases unmatched: 7. CDR1 is SGHDN, CDR2 FVKESK, per germline. CDR3 length: 14 residues.

The sample holds a few counts of this clone. The V call is TRBV4-1, the J call TRBJ1-6; 7 bases are shared with TRBD1. CDR3 size: 17 residues. CDR1 is MGHRA and CDR2 is YSYEKL in the germline V gene. V shed 0 bases and J 9 bases; nucleotides not matched to a gene: 11. The CDR3 DNA reads TGCGCCAGCAGCCAAGAAGGATCGGACAGGAAGGTTTCACCCCTCCACTTT. Amino acids: CASSQEGSDRKVSPLHF.

The chain links TRBV19 to TRBJ2-7; D is perhaps TRBD2 (6 bases). Germline lookup yields CDR1 LNHDA and CDR2 SQIVND (reference sequence). The CDR3 totals 14 residues. Trimming removed 3 bases at V and 6 bases at J, with 15 bases between. DNA for the CDR3: TGTGCCAGTAGTATCACAGAGGCGGGGCCCGAGCAGTACTTC. Translation gives CASSITEAGPEQYF.

The V gene is TRBV19, the J gene TRBJ1-3; no clear D gene. V dropped 3 bases and J dropped 4 bases, with 7 bases sitting between them. The CDR3 extends over 13 amino acids. Germline lookup yields CDR1 LNHDA and CDR2 SQIVND (reference sequence). DNA for the CDR3: TGTGCCAGTAGTATCCCAGCGGGAAACACCATATATTTT. The encoded protein is CASSIPAGNTIYF.

The gene calls are TRBV30 and TRBJ1-6, with a possible D match to TRBD1 (5 bases). Germline V CDR1 and CDR2: GTSNPN, SVGIG (reference sequence). CDR3 length: 15 amino acids. Trimming pared 1 base from V and 5 bases from J, leaving 12 bases between. CDR3 region: CAWSGEGRNNSPLHF. DNA of the CDR3: TGTGCCTGGAGTGGTGAGGGGAGGAATAATTCACCCCTCCACTTT.

The chain is built from TRBV7-9 and TRBJ1-6; D not resolved. V was clipped by 0 bases and J by 10 bases, with 4 bases between them. Germline V CDR1 and CDR2: SEHNR, FQNEAQ (reference sequence). The CDR3 has 12 amino acids. The CDR3 DNA is TGTGCCAGCAGCTTAGCTCAATCACCCCTCCACTTT. Its translation is CASSLAQSPLHF.

CDR3 sequence (DNA): TGTGCCATCAGTGAGTCGGGCGGGACAGGGTACTCCTACGAGCAGTACTTC. Translation: CAISESGGTGYSYEQYF. The V and J genes are TRBV10-3 and TRBJ2-7; 9 bases are shared with TRBD1. Losses at the gene ends were 0 bases for V and 0 bases for J; bases not matched to a gene: 6. CDR1 is ENHRY and CDR2 is SYGVKD in the germline V gene. This CDR3 is built from 17 residues.

The chain employs TRBV7-2 and TRBJ1-1, with TRBD1 as a possible D gene (5 bases). V was trimmed by 1 base and J by 3 bases, leaving 15 bases between them. The V gene's germline CDR1 is SGHTA and CDR2 FQGNSA. This CDR3 spans 16 amino acids. This CDR3 is CASSLGAGFVDTEAFF. In nucleotides, the CDR3 is TGTGCCAGCAGCTTAGGGGCAGGGTTTGTGGACACTGAAGCTTTCTTT.

This clone was counted a few times. The chain uses TRBV28 and TRBJ2-3; 8 bases agree with TRBD2. Losses at the gene ends were 3 bases for V and 0 bases for J; bases not matched to a gene: 11. CDR3 length: 18 amino acids. CDR1 and CDR2 (germline): MDHEN, SYDVKM. In nucleotides, the CDR3 is TGTGCCAGCAGTTTTGGGATTGGACTAGCAGAGAGCACAGATACGCAGTATTTT. Translating it yields CASSFGIGLAESTDTQYF.

The chain joins TRBV5-6 to TRBJ2-3, with a weak D call TRBD1 (5 bases). The CDR3 has 14 amino acids. Germline CDR1 is SGHDT and CDR2 is YYEEEE. Trimming took 2 bases from V and 0 from J, leaving 7 bases between them. The CDR3 is CASSFAGSTDTQYF. In nucleotides, the CDR3 is TGTGCCAGCAGCTTCGCAGGGAGCACAGATACGCAGTATTTT.

The chain employs TRBV12-2 and TRBJ1-5; TRBD1, the table's D call, lacks a check against the DNA. TRBV12-2 is a documented pseudogene. The CDR3 extends over 15 amino acids. The CDR3 protein is CASRLGGQLNQPQHF. CDR3 bases: TGTGCAAGTCGCTTAGGGGGACAGTTAAATCAGCCCCAGCATTTT.

In its sample, this clone was seen once. The genes are TRBV5-4 and TRBJ2-7; maybe TRBD2 (7 bases). The CDR3 runs to 14 residues. CDR1 is SGHNT and CDR2 is YYREEE in the germline V gene (reference sequence). Trimming stripped 4 bases from V and 2 bases from J, with 13 bases between. CDR3 DNA sequence: TGTGCCAGCAGCCAAGGGGGGGTGGCCTACGAGCAGTACTTC. Translating it yields CASSQGGVAYEQYF.

The chain joins TRBV10-3 to TRBJ1-5; 10 bases match TRBD1. Germline V lookup: CDR1 ENHRY, CDR2 SYGVKD. V lost 3 bases and J lost 2; bases outside the gene matches: 7. The CDR3 contains 17 residues. The CDR3 nucleotides are TGTGCCATCAGTGACCGCGGACAGGGGGAAGGCAATCAGCCCCAGCATTTT. It translates to CAISDRGQGEGNQPQHF.

The J gene is TRBJ1-5, the V gene TRBV18; 8 nucleotides match TRBD1. The CDR3 runs 14 residues. J gave up 7 bases and V 4 bases, and 6 bases lay outside the gene matches. Germline V gene sequence: CDR1 KGHSH, CDR2 LQKENI. The CDR3: CASSLDRDRQPQHF. As DNA, the CDR3 is TGTGCCAGCTCACTAGACAGGGACAGGCAGCCCCAGCATTTT.

The chain employs TRBV28 and TRBJ1-2; a weak D match, TRBD1 (6 bases). V lost 1 base, J lost 11 bases, and 14 bases lay in between. Germline V gene sequence: CDR1 MDHEN, CDR2 SYDVKM. The CDR3 extends over 13 amino acids. The CDR3 sequence is CASSLLGQGKYTF. The CDR3 region has the DNA TGTGCCAGCAGTTTATTAGGCCAGGGGAAGTACACCTTC.

The rearrangement joins TRBV6-6 to TRBJ1-2; no reliable D call. CDR1 MNHNY and CDR2 SVGAGI come from the germline V gene (reference sequence). The V and J ends lost 7 bases and 2 bases respectively, with 11 bases between them. This CDR3 comprises 13 residues. The DNA for the CDR3 is TGTGCCAGCAACCTAGGAGCCAACTATGGCTACACCTTC. Its protein product is CASNLGANYGYTF.

The chain combines TRBV12-3 or TRBV12-4 with TRBJ2-1; no definite D call. The CDR3 contains 12 residues. V was pared by 8 bases and J by 3 bases, with 8 bases between. The chain's CDR3 is CASSPDYNEQFF. The CDR3 bases are TGTGCCAGCTCCCCAGACTACAATGAGCAGTTCTTC.